The clone carrying this T cell receptor (beta chain) came up a few times. The sample belongs to a study of T cells in Graves' hyperthyroidism and ophthalmopathy. Template material for amplifying TCR beta CDR3 regions consisted of RNA transcripts. The study used the HTBI primer set for a first-round RT-PCR of the TCR CDR3. From the multiplex PCR reads, TCRdb called clonotypes with MiXCR, one entry per CDR3 protein. The sample comprises hundreds of thousands of distinct CDR3 sequences, approximately 14% of which are singletons, and roughly 7.7% rests with the top ten. Germline loops: CDR1 LNHDA, CDR2 SQIVND (reference sequence). V shed 0 bases, J shed 0 bases, and the junction held 7 bases outside the gene matches. This CDR3 comprises 18 residues.

The sequence came from a woman aged 18-35 years with Graves' hyperthyroidism. Sequencing used blood. The chain employs TRBV19 and TRBJ2-3; 9 bases match TRBD2. The DNA for the CDR3 is TGTGCCAGTAGTATAGATAGCGGGAGCTTGTCTAGCACAGATACGCAGTATTTT. Amino acid sequence: CASSIDSGSLSSTDTQYF.